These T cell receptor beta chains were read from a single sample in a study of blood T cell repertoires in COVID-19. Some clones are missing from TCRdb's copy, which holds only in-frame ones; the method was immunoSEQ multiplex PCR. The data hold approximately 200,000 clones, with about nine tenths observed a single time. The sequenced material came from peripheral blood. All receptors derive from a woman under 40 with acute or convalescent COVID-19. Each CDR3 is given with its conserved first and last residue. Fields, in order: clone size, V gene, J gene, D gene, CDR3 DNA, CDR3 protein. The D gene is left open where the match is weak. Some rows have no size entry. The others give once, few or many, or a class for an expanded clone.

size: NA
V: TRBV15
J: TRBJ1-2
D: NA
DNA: TGTGCCACCAGCAGAGATCCGACGGAGGGCTACACCTTC
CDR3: CATSRDPTEGYTF

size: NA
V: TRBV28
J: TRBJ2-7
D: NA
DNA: TGTGCCAGCAGACGGGTGTACGAGCAGTACTTC
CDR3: CASRRVYEQYF

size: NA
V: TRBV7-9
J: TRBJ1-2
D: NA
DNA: TGTGCCAGCAGCGCCAGGGACTATGGCTACACCTTC
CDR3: CASSARDYGYTF

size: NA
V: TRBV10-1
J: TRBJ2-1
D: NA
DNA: TGCGCCAGCAGTGGGGGGGAAAGGATGCCCTACAATGAGCAGTTCTTC
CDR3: CASSGGERMPYNEQFF

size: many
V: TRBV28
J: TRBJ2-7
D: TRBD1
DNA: TGTGCCAGCTCAATCCCGGGACAGGTATACGAGCAGTACTTC
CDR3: CASSIPGQVYEQYF

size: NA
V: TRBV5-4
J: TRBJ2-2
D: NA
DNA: TGTGCCAGCAGCTTTGGGAGTCCGAACACCGGGGAGCTGTTTTTT
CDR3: CASSFGSPNTGELFF

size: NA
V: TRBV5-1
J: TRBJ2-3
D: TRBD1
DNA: TGCGCCAGCAGCACCCGATCCGGGACAGGCACAGATACGCAGTATTTT
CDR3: CASSTRSGTGTDTQYF

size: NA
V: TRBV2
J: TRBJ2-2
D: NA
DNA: TGTGCCAGCAGTGAAGAGCGGTCAGGGGAGCTGTTTTTT
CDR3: CASSEERSGELFF

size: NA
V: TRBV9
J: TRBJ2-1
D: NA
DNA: TGTGCCAGCAGCCCAACTACAGGTGGAGTGCAGTTCTTC
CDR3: CASSPTTGGVQFF

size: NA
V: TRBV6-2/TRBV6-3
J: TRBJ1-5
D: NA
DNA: TGTGCCAGCAGCCACAGGGGCAATCAGCCCCAGCATTTT
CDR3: CASSHRGNQPQHF

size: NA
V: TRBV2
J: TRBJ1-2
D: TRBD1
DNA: TGTGCCAGCGGACAGGGGGGAAGCGGCTACACCTTC
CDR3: CASGQGGSGYTF

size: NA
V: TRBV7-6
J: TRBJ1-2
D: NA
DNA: TGTGCCAGCAGCCTGACTAAGACAGGAAGGTATGGCTACACCTTC
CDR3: CASSLTKTGRYGYTF

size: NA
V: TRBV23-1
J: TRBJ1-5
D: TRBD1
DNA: TGCGCCAGCATGTATAAGGTCAGGGGGGCCCAGCATTTT
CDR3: CASMYKVRGAQHF

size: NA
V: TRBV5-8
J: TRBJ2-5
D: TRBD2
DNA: TGTGCCGGATTGACTAGCGGGAGAGTAAAAGAGACCCAGTACTTC
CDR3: CAGLTSGRVKETQYF

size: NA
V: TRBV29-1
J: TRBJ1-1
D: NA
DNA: TGCAGCGTTGATATTGACGGGGACACTGAAGCTTTCTTT
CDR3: CSVDIDGDTEAFF

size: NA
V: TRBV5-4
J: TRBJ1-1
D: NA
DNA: TGTGCCAGCAGCTCCCCGGACAGCCCTCAATTTTTCTTT
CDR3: CASSSPDSPQFFF

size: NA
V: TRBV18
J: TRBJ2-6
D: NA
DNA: TGTGCCAGCTCACCGATAGGGGCGCGGACTGGGGCCAACGTCCTGACTTTC
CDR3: CASSPIGARTGANVLTF

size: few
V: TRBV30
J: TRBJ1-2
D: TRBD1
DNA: TGTGCCTGGAGTCGCCGACAGGGTGGAGGCTACACCTTC
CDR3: CAWSRRQGGGYTF

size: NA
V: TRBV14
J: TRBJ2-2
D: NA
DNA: TGTGCCAGCAGCGACCCCGGGACATCCGGGGAGCTGTTTTTT
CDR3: CASSDPGTSGELFF

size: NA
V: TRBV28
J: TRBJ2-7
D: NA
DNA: TGTGCCAGCAGTTTGAGGGAGTACGAGCAGTACTTC
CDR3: CASSLREYEQYF

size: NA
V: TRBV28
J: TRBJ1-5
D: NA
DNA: TGTGCCACCAGGAGGGCCCCCTATCAGCCCCAGCATTTT
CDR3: CATRRAPYQPQHF

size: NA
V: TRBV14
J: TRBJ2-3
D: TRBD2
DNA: TGTGCCAGCAGCCAGGGGACTAGCGCGTTCACAGATACGCAGTATTTT
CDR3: CASSQGTSAFTDTQYF

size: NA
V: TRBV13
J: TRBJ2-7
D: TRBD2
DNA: TGTGCCAGCAGCTGGGGACTATCCTCCTACGAGCAGTACTTC
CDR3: CASSWGLSSYEQYF

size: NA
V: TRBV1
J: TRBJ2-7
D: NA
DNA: TGCACGCCCTTGCCGGGGTACTTC
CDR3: CTPLPGYF

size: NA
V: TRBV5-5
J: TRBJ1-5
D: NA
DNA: TGTGCCAGCAGCTTGGATCGACTCACGGGGCAGCCCCAGCATTTT
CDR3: CASSLDRLTGQPQHF

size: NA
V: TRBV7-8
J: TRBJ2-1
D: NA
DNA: TGTGCCAGCAGCCCCGGGACACTCTCCTACAATGAGCAGTTCTTC
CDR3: CASSPGTLSYNEQFF

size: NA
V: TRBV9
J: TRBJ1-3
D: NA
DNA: TGTGCCAGCAGCGTAGGAGGGACACCAAAGAGCTCTGGAAACACCATATATTTT
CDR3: CASSVGGTPKSSGNTIYF

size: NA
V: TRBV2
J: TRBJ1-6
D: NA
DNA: TGTGCCAGCAGGAACGCCGCTAGCTCCTATAATTCACCCCTCCACTTT
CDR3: CASRNAASSYNSPLHF

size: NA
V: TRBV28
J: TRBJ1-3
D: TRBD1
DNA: TGTGCCAGCACCGGGACAGGGGGCAGGAACACCATATATTTT
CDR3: CASTGTGGRNTIYF

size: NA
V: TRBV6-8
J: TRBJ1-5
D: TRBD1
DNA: TGTGCCAGCAGCACAAGGCCAAGCGGGGACAGGGGGCGATGTCAGCCCCAGCATTTT
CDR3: CASSTRPSGDRGRCQPQHF